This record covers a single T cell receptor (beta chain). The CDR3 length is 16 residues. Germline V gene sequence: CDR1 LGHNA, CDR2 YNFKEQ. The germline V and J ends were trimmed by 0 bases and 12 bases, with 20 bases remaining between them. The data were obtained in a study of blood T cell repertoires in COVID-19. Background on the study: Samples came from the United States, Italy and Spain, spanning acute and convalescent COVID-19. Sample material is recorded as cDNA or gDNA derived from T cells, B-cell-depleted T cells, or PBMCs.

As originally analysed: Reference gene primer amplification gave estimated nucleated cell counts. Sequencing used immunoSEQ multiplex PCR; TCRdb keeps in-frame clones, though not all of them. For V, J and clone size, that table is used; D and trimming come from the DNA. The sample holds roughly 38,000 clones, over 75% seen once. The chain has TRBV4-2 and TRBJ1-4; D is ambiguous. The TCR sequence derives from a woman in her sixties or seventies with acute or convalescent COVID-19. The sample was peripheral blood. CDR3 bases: TGTGCCAGCAGCCAAGATGGCTTAGGACTCCCGTGGGAACTGTTTTTT. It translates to CASSQDGLGLPWELFF.